One and the same sample provided the 24 T cell receptor beta chains below, sequenced in a study of T cell repertoires in cytomegalovirus infection. From the reads, TCRdb called clonotypes with MiXCR, one entry per CDR3 protein. The data contain roughly 600,000 distinct CDR3 sequences, 20% to 30% of them seen just once; the ten biggest clones take up under 8.5%. The sample comprised CD8+ T cells from PBMCs. Source of these receptors: a human donor in good health (CMV status not recorded). Some clones in this sample may be carry-over from other donors' samples.

With regard to this clonotype: This may arise from a read error, as a much more abundant clone is one base away. The rearrangement joins TRBV7-4 to TRBJ1-1; the match to TRBD1 covers 7 bases. From germline, CDR1 is SGHVT and CDR2 SQSDAQ. This CDR3 region has 13 residues. The CDR3 DNA reads TGTACCAGCAGACTCGACAGGGATACTGAAGCTTTCTTT. It is translated as CTSRLDRDTEAFF.

This clonotype has more than one count but fewer than ten. The chain combines TRBV29-1 with TRBJ2-4; the match to TRBD2 covers 7 bases. The V gene end was trimmed by 0 bases and the J gene end by 0 bases; junction bases not matched to a gene: 11. Germline V lookup: CDR1 SQVTM, CDR2 ANQGSEA. This CDR3 region has 18 residues. In DNA, the CDR3 is TGCAGCGTTGAAGACCCACCAGCTAGCGGTAGAGCCAAAAACATTCAGTACTTC. It is translated as CSVEDPPASGRAKNIQYF. Complete variable domain (other parts from reference TRBV29-1 and TRBJ2-4): SAVISQKPSRDICQRGTSLTIQCQVDSQVTMMFWYRQQPGQSLTLIATANQGSEATYESGFVIDKFPISRPNLTFSTLTVSNMSPEDSSIYLCSVEDPPASGRAKNIQYFGAGTRLSVL.

J is TRBJ1-2 and V is TRBV14; 9 bases agree with TRBD1. CDR1 SGHDN and CDR2 FVKESK come from the germline V gene. Unmatched junction bases numbered 7, after V lost 3 bases and J lost 5 bases. The CDR3 has 15 residues. In DNA, the CDR3 is TGTGCCAGCAGCCACGACGGGACAGGGTCATATGGCTACACCTTC. Residues: CASSHDGTGSYGYTF.

The chain has TRBV29-1 and TRBJ2-7; tentative D call: TRBD2 (5 bases). Trimming cost V 5 bases and J 5 bases, with 16 bases left between them. Germline assignment: CDR1 SQVTM and CDR2 ANQGSEA. The CDR3 is made up of 13 amino acids. The CDR3, as DNA: TGCAGCGTTCGGGAAGCTGGTTCCCACGAGCAGTACTTC. Its translation: CSVREAGSHEQYF.

This clonotype was seen only a few times. The chain has TRBV10-2 and TRBJ2-7; no reliable D call. CDR3 length equals 15 residues. Germline CDR1 WSHSY, CDR2 SAAADI. V gave up 9 bases and J gave up 2 bases, with 20 bases separating them. CDR3: CASGDYDAGTYEQYF. The CDR3 DNA is TGCGCCAGTGGGGATTACGACGCAGGCACCTACGAGCAGTACTTC.

The V and J genes are TRBV5-4 and TRBJ2-7, with 7 bases identical to TRBD2. Germline V gene data show CDR1 as SGHNT and CDR2 as YYREEE (reference sequence). The V gene end was trimmed by 4 bases and the J gene end by 1 base; junction bases not matched to a gene: 14. The CDR3 runs 17 residues. For the CDR3, the DNA is TGTGCCAGCAGCATCGGGGCAGGGAGGGAGGGTTCCTACGAGCAGTACTTC. Translating gives CASSIGAGREGSYEQYF. Based on the CDR3 plus reference TRBV5-4 and TRBJ2-7, the full variable domain is ETGVTQSPTHLIKTRGQQVTLRCSSQSGHNTVSWYQQALGQGPQFIFQYYREEENGRGNFPPRFSGLQFPNYSSELNVNALELDDSALYLCASSIGAGREGSYEQYFGPGTRLTVT.

The gene calls are TRBV12-3 or TRBV12-4 and TRBJ1-4; D unresolved. Deletions cut 3 bases from V and 5 bases from J, with 10 bases between. The CDR3 is made up of 14 amino acids. The CDR3 region has the DNA TGTGCCAGCAGTTTTTGGCAGAAGAATGAAAAACTGTTTTTT. Amino acid sequence: CASSFWQKNEKLFF.

This clonotype came up many times. The chain joins TRBV6-2 or TRBV6-3 to TRBJ1-2, with a weak D call TRBD1 (5 bases). V lost 4 bases, J lost 3 bases, and 24 bases lay in between. The CDR3 has 18 amino acids. CDR1 MNHEY and CDR2 SVGEGT come from the germline V gene. This chain's CDR3 is CASSLTRQGLPFDYGYTF. For the CDR3, the DNA is TGTGCCAGCAGTTTGACTCGCCAGGGACTTCCTTTTGACTATGGCTACACCTTC.

This clonotype was seen a handful of times. The chain recombines TRBV7-9 with TRBJ1-1; TRBD1 agrees at 7 bases. Germline loops: CDR1 SEHNR, CDR2 FQNEAQ (reference sequence). The CDR3 runs to 13 residues. J lost 4 bases, V lost 5 bases, and 4 bases had no gene match. CDR3 nucleotide sequence: TGTGCCAGCAGCGTACAGGGGCTCACTGAAGCTTTCTTT. It yields the protein CASSVQGLTEAFF.

This clonotype was detected ten times or more. This chain connects TRBV10-3 to TRBJ2-3; maybe TRBD2 (6 bases). Germline values: CDR1 ENHRY, CDR2 SYGVKD. Trimming cost V 2 bases and J 3 bases, with 12 bases left between them. CDR3 length: 15 amino acids. CDR3 in DNA: TGTGCCATCAGTGAGGATCAGGGAGGAACAGATACGCAGTATTTT. It translates to CAISEDQGGTDTQYF.

This clonotype came up many times. The J gene is TRBJ2-1, the V gene TRBV7-2; D possibly corresponds to TRBD2 (6 bases). The CDR3 covers 14 residues. Germline CDR1 SGHTA, CDR2 FQGNSA. The ends were cut back, 3 bases at V and 2 bases at J, with 8 bases in the middle. CDR3 residues: CASSFGTPYNEQFF. For the CDR3, the DNA is TGTGCCAGCAGCTTCGGGACTCCCTACAATGAGCAGTTCTTC.

This clonotype appeared a few times. The rearrangement uses TRBV7-9 and TRBJ2-7; the D gene is possibly TRBD2 (6 bases). Germline CDR1 and CDR2: SEHNR and FQNEAQ (reference sequence). There are 15 residues in the CDR3. The V end was cut by 5 bases, the J end by 0 bases, with 14 bases between. The CDR3, as DNA: TGTGCCAGCAGCCCCCCGGGACTTAGCTCCTACGAGCAGTACTTC. It encodes CASSPPGLSSYEQYF. The whole variable domain, remainder taken from reference TRBV7-9 and TRBJ2-7, is DTGVSQNPRHKITKRGQNVTFRCDPISEHNRLYWYRQTLGQGPEFLTYFQNEAQLEKSRLLSDRFSAERPKGSFSTLEIQRTEQGDSAMYLCASSPPGLSSYEQYFGPGTRLTVT.

This clonotype was seen a handful of times. V usage is TRBV20-1 and J usage is TRBJ2-3; D not certain. V gave up 1 base and J gave up 8 bases, with 13 bases separating them. This CDR3 has 13 residues. Germline V gene sequence: CDR1 DFQATT, CDR2 SNEGSKA (reference sequence). CDR3 residues: CSARVRPDGTQYF. The CDR3 nucleotides are TGCAGTGCTAGAGTCCGACCAGACGGTACGCAGTATTTT.

There are a few counts of this clonotype. The rearrangement joins TRBV5-4 to TRBJ2-1, with D maybe TRBD2 (5 bases). Germline V lookup: CDR1 SGHNT, CDR2 YYREEE (reference sequence). CDR3 length: 18 residues. Trimming shortened V by 3 bases and J by 0 bases, and 19 bases separated the two germline ends. The CDR3 DNA reads as TGTGCCAGCAGCTCCGGTACACTAGTCCCTCTCTCCTACAATGAGCAGTTCTTC. It specifies CASSSGTLVPLSYNEQFF.

As for this clonotype: Since a much larger clone is just one base distant, this may be a read error. The chain recombines TRBV28 with TRBJ1-5, with D perhaps TRBD1 (5 bases). The CDR3 sequence is 16 residues long. Germline V gene sequence: CDR1 MDHEN, CDR2 SYDVKM. CDR3 region: CASSLDSRGSNQPQDF. As DNA, the CDR3 is TGTGCCAGCAGTCTAGACAGCCGAGGGAGCAATCAGCCCCAGGATTTT.

The rearrangement links TRBV27 to TRBJ2-7; tentative D call: TRBD1 (7 bases). This CDR3 is built from 15 residues. Germline-derived CDR1 and CDR2 are MNHEY and SMNVEV (reference sequence). V lost 7 bases, J lost 3 bases, and 19 bases lay in between. CDR3 coding DNA: TGTGCCAGCACCGGGGGAAGGGACAGTTACTACGAGCAGTACTTC. Translating gives CASTGGRDSYYEQYF.

Comments on this clonotype: A read error may explain this, as a much larger clone is one base away. CDR3 sequence (DNA): TGTGCCAGCAGCTCTACCGGGACAGGGCATGAAAAACTGTTTTTT. Its translation is CASSSTGTGHEKLFF. The V and J genes are TRBV7-4 and TRBJ1-4, with 9 bases aligning to TRBD1. J was trimmed by 6 bases and V by 4 bases; bases with no gene match: 6. This CDR3 region has 15 residues. Germline loops: CDR1 SGHVT, CDR2 SQSDAQ.

In the case of this clonotype: An end of the junction differs from the germline gene, which may be a read error. The chain couples TRBV20-1 to TRBJ2-2; D is perhaps TRBD2 (5 bases). The length of the CDR3 is 17 residues. Germline CDR1 DFQATT, CDR2 SNEGSKA (reference sequence). The CDR3 reads CSASPLTDFANTGELFF. CDR3 DNA sequence: TGCAGTGCTAGTCCCCTGACGGACTTCGCGAACACTGGGGAGCTGTTTTTT.

The J gene is TRBJ2-1, the V gene TRBV6-2 or TRBV6-3; D gene ambiguous. V lost 2 bases and J lost 5, with 19 bases in between. Germline CDR1 and CDR2: MNHEY and SVGEGT. The CDR3 is 17 residues long. CDR3 residues: CASSYPSSLNLNNEQFF. The CDR3 DNA reads as TGTGCCAGCAGTTACCCATCCTCCTTGAACCTCAACAATGAGCAGTTCTTC.

This clonotype was seen a few times. The chain couples TRBV29-1 to TRBJ1-2; D unresolved. This CDR3 has 16 amino acids. The V gene's germline CDR1 is SQVTM and CDR2 ANQGSEA. Trimming shortened V by 2 bases and J by 6 bases, and 22 bases separated the two germline ends. CDR3: CSVEKMGATLGDGYTF. The CDR3 DNA reads as TGCAGCGTTGAAAAGATGGGTGCTACACTCGGGGATGGCTACACCTTC.

This rearrangement joins TRBV7-9 to TRBJ2-1, with D perhaps matching TRBD1 or TRBD2 (6 bases each). Per the germline V gene, CDR1 is SEHNR and CDR2 is FQNEAQ (reference sequence). V lost 1 base, J lost 4 bases, and 11 bases lay in between. This CDR3 has 15 amino acids. CDR3 in DNA: TGTGCCAGCAGCTTAGGCCGGGGGCATTACAATGAGCAGTTCTTC. Residues: CASSLGRGHYNEQFF.

There are many counts of this clonotype. CDR3 loop: CASIGTGELFF. CDR3 nucleotides: TGTGCCAGCATCGGCACCGGGGAGCTGTTTTTT. V is TRBV7-9 and J is TRBJ2-2, with unresolved D. The V end was cut by 7 bases, the J end by 4 bases, with 4 bases between. The CDR3 runs to 11 residues. CDR1 and CDR2 from the germline V gene are SEHNR and FQNEAQ (reference sequence).

The chain uses TRBV7-9 and TRBJ1-2, with unresolved D. Germline lookup yields CDR1 SEHNR and CDR2 FQNEAQ (reference sequence). V was pared by 3 bases and J by 1 base, with 9 bases between. The CDR3 covers 14 residues. CDR3 coding DNA: TGTGCCAGCAGCTTGTCATTGCGTAACTATGGCTACACCTTC. It yields the protein CASSLSLRNYGYTF.

Concerning this clonotype itself: It may be a read error: a sequence one base away is much more abundant. The genes are TRBV7-6 and TRBJ1-1; 7 bases map to TRBD1. The CDR3 has 15 amino acids. Unmatched junction bases numbered 12, after V lost 5 bases and J lost 6 bases. CDR1 and CDR2 from the germline V gene are SGHVS and FNYEAQ. This CDR3 reads CASSRETGRRSEAFF. Written as DNA, the CDR3 is TGTGCCAGCAGCCGGGAGACAGGGCGGAGGTCTGAAGCTTTCTTT.